Listed below are T cell receptor beta chains from one sample, sequenced in a study of spatial heterogeneity in lung cancer. Each CDR3 protein is one row after TCRdb ran MiXCR on the 5' RACE reads. The data hold roughly 36,000 distinct CDR3 sequences, with about 5.8% observed a single time. The sample consisted of PBMCs, taken at surgery. Every receptor here comes from a male donor with early-stage non-small cell lung cancer. Each CDR3 is given with its conserved first and last residue. D genes are given only for firm matches.

V	D	CDR3
TRBV5-1	TRBD2	CASSYGTSGTGELFF
TRBV4-2	.	CASSLPQEYEQFF
TRBV30	.	CAWSVSRAGTEAFF
TRBV20-1	TRBD1	CSARRTGSNEQFF
TRBV29-1	TRBD1	CSSDRGRGTEAFF
TRBV4-3	TRBD2	CASSQEWRGGLDEQFF
TRBV7-8	.	CASSLAQGGIQRETQYF
TRBV29-1	.	CSTYREGNEQFF
TRBV20-1	.	CSAGGDEQFF
TRBV30	TRBD1	CAWDGTGNSPLHF
TRBV9	.	CASSVAGTTNEKLFF
TRBV20-1	.	CSAGDAGSWDTEAFF
TRBV7-9	.	CASSLQAEAFF
TRBV20-1	TRBD2	CSASPGLAGSDTQYF
TRBV2	TRBD1	CASSGGGVAFF
TRBV28	TRBD2	CASHAGGSGANVLTF
TRBV29-1	TRBD2	CSTKHPGLAGGTETQYF
TRBV28	.	CASSNWGGYTF
TRBV27	.	CASGAYSYNEQFF
TRBV28	TRBD1	CASSPFIDRASYNSPLHF
TRBV3-1	TRBD2	CASSQESSGGLQFF
TRBV15	.	CATSALQSSYNSPLHF
TRBV6-2/TRBV6-3	TRBD2	CASSYSMGLAAGELFF
TRBV2	TRBD1	CAKGQGTGANVLTF
TRBV7-9	.	CASSSDGQPQHF
TRBV6-2/TRBV6-3	TRBD2	CASSPGTSGDYKTQYF
TRBV7-6	.	CASSRWPGGTSSGNTIYF
TRBV28	.	CASTSMGAAGPNTEAFF
TRBV5-1	TRBD1	CASSQTGGRQPQHF
TRBV10-3	.	CASMDATDTQYF
TRBV6-1	TRBD1	CASSAGQRNTGELFF
TRBV3-1	.	CASSHQVPGNTIYF
TRBV5-5	TRBD1	CASSRGLDRGPGNTIYF
TRBV28	.	CASSLFRHPSYNEQFF
TRBV7-9	TRBD1	CASSPTGFGNTIYF
TRBV20-1	TRBD1	CSALRPGQGQGDTQYF
TRBV5-4	.	CASSLGASLPPDTQYF
TRBV7-9	.	CASSLAGPGLYGYTF
TRBV20-1	.	CSAREGRSIAKNIQYF
TRBV6-5	TRBD2	CASSYGGSGDSYNEQFF
TRBV28	.	CASSFGENDATNEKLFF
TRBV10-3	TRBD1	CAISESWDRGNTIYF
TRBV6-5	TRBD1	CASQMGTASNQPQHF
TRBV20-1	.	CSARGDGVGSNEQFF
TRBV10-3	TRBD2	CAISESNGGTAKNIQYF
TRBV20-1	TRBD2	CSARDRQSGGVKNEQFF
TRBV6-5	.	CASRRRGQGATEQYF